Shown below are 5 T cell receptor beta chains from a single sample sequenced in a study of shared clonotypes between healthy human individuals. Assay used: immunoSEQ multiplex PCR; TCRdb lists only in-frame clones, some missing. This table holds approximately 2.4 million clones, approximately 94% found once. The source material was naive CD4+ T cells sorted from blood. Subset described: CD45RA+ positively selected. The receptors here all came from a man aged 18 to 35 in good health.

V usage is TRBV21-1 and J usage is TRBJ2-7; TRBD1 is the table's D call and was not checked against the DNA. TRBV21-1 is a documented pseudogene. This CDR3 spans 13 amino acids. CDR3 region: CARGQKGGYEQYF. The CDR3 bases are TGTGCCAGGGGACAGAAAGGCGGGTACGAGCAGTACTTC.

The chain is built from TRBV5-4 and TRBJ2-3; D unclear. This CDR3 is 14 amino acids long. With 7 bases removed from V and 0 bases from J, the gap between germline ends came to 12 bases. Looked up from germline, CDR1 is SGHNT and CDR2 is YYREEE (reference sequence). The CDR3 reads CASASDLSTDTQYF. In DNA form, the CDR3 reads TGTGCCAGCGCGTCTGACCTTAGCACAGATACGCAGTATTTT.

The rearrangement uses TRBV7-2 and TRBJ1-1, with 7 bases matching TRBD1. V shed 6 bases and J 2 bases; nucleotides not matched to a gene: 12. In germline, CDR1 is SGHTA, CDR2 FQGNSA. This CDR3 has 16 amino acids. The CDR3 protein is CASRSSGGIVNTEAFF. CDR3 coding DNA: TGTGCCAGCAGGTCTTCAGGGGGGATAGTTAACACTGAAGCTTTCTTT. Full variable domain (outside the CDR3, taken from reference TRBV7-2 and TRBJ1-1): GAGVSQSPSNKVTEKGKDVELRCDPISGHTALYWYRQSLGQGLEFLIYFQGNSAPDKSGLPSDRFSAERTGGSVSTLTIQRTQQEDSAVYLCASRSSGGIVNTEAFFGQGTRLTVV.

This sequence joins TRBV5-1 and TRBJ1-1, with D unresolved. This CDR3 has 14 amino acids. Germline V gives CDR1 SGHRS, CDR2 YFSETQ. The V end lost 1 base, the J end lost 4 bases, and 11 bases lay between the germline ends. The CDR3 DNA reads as TGCGCCAGCAGCTTGTTCGTCGAGGGCACTGAAGCTTTCTTT. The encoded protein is CASSLFVEGTEAFF.

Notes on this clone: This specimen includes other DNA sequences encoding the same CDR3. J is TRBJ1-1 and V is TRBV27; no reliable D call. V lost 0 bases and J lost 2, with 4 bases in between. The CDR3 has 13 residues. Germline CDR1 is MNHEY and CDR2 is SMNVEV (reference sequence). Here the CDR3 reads CASSLSANTEAFF. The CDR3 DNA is TGTGCCAGCAGTTTATCTGCCAACACTGAAGCTTTCTTT.